These 3 T cell receptor beta chains share one sample of origin, sequenced in a study of molecular identifiers for immune sequencing clone quantification. TCRdb used MiXCR to reprocess the PCR reads, holding one entry per CDR3 protein. This sample yields approximately 500,000 distinct CDR3 sequences, of which roughly 25% are seen a single time; roughly 0.77% belongs to the top ten. Sequencing was carried out using naive CD8+ T cells from blood, with Jurkat cell RNA spiked in. Subset noted: FACS-sorted CD8+CD4-CCR7+CD45RA+ naive T cells. The origin of the receptors is a human donor in good health. Some libraries in this study had Jurkat cell RNA spiked in.

A note on this clonotype: It may be a read error: a sequence one base away is much more abundant. The chain combines TRBV20-1 with TRBJ2-6, with a tentative D call TRBD2 (7 bases). This CDR3 contains 14 residues. Germline V gene lookup returns CDR1 DFQATT and CDR2 SNEGSKA (reference sequence). The CDR3 DNA reads as TGCAGTGCAACGGGGGGCTCTGGGGCCAGCGTCCTGACTTTC. Translating gives CSATGGSGASVLTF.

Points on this clonotype: Just one base apart from a much larger clone, this may be a read error. The chain uses TRBV4-3 and TRBJ2-3, with D tentatively TRBD2 (6 bases). The CDR3 length is 16 residues. The germline gives CDR1 LGHNA, CDR2 YSLEER. CDR3 DNA sequence: TGCGCCAGGAGCCCGCACGCGTCAGGGACTACAGATACGCAGTATTTT. It specifies CARSPHASGTTDTQYF.

Here the CDR3 reads CASRTGSGTQYF. The CDR3 bases are TGTGCCAGCAGGACTGGCTCAGGGACCCAGTACTTC. The chain employs TRBV7-9 and TRBJ2-5, with D hard to call. The CDR3 loop spans 12 amino acids. Per germline, CDR1 SEHNR and CDR2 FQNEAQ (reference sequence). V gave up 6 bases and J gave up 7 bases, with 12 bases separating them. The whole variable domain, remainder taken from reference TRBV7-9 and TRBJ2-5, is DTGVSQNPRHKITKRGQNVTFRCDPISEHNRLYWYRQTLGQGPEFLTYFQNEAQLEKSRLLSDRFSAERPKGSFSTLEIQRTEQGDSAMYLCASRTGSGTQYFGPGTRLLVL.